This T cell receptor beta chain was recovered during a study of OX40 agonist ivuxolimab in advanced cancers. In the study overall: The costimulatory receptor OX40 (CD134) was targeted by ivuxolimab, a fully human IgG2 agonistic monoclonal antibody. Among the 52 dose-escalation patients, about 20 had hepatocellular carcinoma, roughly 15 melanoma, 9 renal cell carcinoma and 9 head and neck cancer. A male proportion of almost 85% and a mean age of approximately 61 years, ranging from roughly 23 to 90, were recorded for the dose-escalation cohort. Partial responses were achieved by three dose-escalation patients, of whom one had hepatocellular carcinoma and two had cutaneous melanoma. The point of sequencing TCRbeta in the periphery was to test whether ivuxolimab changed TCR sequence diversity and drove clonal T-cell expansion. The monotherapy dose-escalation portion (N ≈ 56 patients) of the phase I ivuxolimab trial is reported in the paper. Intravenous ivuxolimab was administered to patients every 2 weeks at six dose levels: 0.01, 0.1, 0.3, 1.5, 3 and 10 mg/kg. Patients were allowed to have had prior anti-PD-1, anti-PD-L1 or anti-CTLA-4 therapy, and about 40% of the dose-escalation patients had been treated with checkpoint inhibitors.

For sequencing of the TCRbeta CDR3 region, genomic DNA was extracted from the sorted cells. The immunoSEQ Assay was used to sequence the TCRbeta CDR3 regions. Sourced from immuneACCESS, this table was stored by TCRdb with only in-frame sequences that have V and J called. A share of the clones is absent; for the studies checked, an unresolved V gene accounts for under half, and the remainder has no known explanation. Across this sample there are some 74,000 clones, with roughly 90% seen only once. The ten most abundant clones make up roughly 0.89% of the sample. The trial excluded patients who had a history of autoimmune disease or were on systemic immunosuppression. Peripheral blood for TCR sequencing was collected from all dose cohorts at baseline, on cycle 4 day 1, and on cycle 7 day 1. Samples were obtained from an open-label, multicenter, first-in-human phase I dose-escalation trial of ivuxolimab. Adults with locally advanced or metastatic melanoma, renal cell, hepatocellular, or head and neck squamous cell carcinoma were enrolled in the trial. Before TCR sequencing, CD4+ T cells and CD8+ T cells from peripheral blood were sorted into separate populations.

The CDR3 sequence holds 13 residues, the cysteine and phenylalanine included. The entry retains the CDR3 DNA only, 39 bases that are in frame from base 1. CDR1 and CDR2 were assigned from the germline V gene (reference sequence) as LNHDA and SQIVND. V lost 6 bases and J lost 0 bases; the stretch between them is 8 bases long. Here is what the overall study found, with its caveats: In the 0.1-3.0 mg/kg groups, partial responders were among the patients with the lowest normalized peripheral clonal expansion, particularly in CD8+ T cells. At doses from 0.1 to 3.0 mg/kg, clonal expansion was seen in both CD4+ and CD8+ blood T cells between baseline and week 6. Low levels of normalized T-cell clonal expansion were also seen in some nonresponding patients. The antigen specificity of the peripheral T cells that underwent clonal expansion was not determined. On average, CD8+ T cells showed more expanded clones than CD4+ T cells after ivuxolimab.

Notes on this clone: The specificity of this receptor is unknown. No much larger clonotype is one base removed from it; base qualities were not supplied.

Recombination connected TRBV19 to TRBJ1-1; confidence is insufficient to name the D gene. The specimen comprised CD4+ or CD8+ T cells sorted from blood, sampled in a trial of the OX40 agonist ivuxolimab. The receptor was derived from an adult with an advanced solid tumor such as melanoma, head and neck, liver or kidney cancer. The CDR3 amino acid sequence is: CASRRQLNTEAFF. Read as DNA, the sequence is TGTGCCAGTAGAAGGCAATTGAACACTGAAGCTTTCTTT. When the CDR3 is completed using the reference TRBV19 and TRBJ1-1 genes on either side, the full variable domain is DGGITQSPKYLFRKEGQNVTLSCEQNLNHDAMYWYRQDPGQGLRLIYYSQIVNDFQKGDIAEGYSVSREKKESFPLTVTSAQKNPTAFYLCASRRQLNTEAFFGQGTRLTVV.